One and the same sample provided the 9 T cell receptor beta chains below, sequenced in a study of control samples from healthy donors and cancer patients. Repertoires were generated with immunoSEQ multiplex PCR, while TCRdb's copy carries only in-frame clones and drops some. The profile shows 120,000 or so clones, more than 75% of them singletons. Sequenced sample: blood. All receptors derive from a man younger than 40 in good health.

V and J are TRBV29-1 and TRBJ2-6; D possibly corresponds to TRBD1 (5 bases). This CDR3 has 14 residues. CDR1 SQVTM and CDR2 ANQGSEA come from the germline V gene. With 5 bases removed from V and 0 bases from J, the gap between germline ends came to 8 bases. The CDR3 nucleotides are TGCAGCGTTCGACAGAGCTCTGGGGCCAACGTCCTGACTTTC. Translating gives CSVRQSSGANVLTF.

The J gene is TRBJ1-5, the V gene TRBV5-6; D call uncertain. Germline V gives CDR1 SGHDT, CDR2 YYEEEE. Trimming took off 2 bases at V and 7 bases at J, with 16 bases between the two ends. The CDR3 loop spans 15 amino acids. The CDR3 DNA follows: TGTGCCAGCAGCTTTGGTAAGGGAATGGCACAGCCCCAGCATTTT. It codes for CASSFGKGMAQPQHF. Combining the CDR3 with reference TRBV5-6 and TRBJ1-5 gives the whole variable domain DAGVTQSPTHLIKTRGQQVTLRCSPKSGHDTVSWYQQALGQGPQFIFQYYEEEERQRGNFPDRFSGHQFPNYSSELNVNALLLGDSALYLCASSFGKGMAQPQHFGDGTRLSIL.

The chain joins TRBV6-5 to TRBJ2-2, with D possibly being TRBD1 (6 bases). This CDR3 is 15 amino acids long. The germline gives CDR1 MNHEY, CDR2 SVGAGI. V lost 2 bases, J lost 7 bases, and 14 bases lay in between. CDR3 sequence (DNA): TGTGCCAGCAGTTACGGGGGCGCGACGGGCGGGGAGCTGTTTTTT. Translated, it gives CASSYGGATGGELFF.

The V call is TRBV2, the J call TRBJ2-7; D unclear. CDR1 is SNHLY, CDR2 FYNNEI, per germline. CDR3 length: 14 residues. Deletions cut 4 bases from V and 2 bases from J, with 12 bases between. CDR3 amino acids: CASSVSRSTYEQYV. CDR3 DNA sequence: TGTGCCAGCAGTGTGTCCAGATCTACCTACGAGCAGTACGTC.

The CDR3 DNA reads as TGTGCCAGTACTGGGGGGGCTGCAACTAATGAAAAACTGTTTTTT. Encoded protein: CASTGGAATNEKLFF. The chain couples TRBV19 to TRBJ1-4, with a possible D match to TRBD1 (6 bases). Trimming took off 7 bases at V and 0 bases at J, with 12 bases between the two ends. This CDR3 region has 15 residues. The germline gives CDR1 LNHDA, CDR2 SQIVND (reference sequence).

This sequence joins TRBV21-1 and TRBJ1-6. TRBV21-1 is labeled a pseudogene. CDR3 length equals 13 residues. DNA of the CDR3: TGTGCCAGCAGTCCCCTAGATAATTCACCCCTCCACTTT. This sequence encodes CASSPLDNSPLHF.

The rearrangement uses TRBV27 and TRBJ1-5; TRBD1 matches 10 bases. The CDR3 has 16 amino acids. Trimming cost V 4 bases and J 4 bases; bases outside gene matches: 7. Germline lookup yields CDR1 MNHEY and CDR2 SMNVEV (reference sequence). The CDR3 DNA reads TGTGCCAGCAGTTCCCTCCGGACAGGGGGTAATCAGCCCCAGCATTTT. Its protein is CASSSLRTGGNQPQHF.

J is TRBJ1-2 and V is TRBV27, with D possibly TRBD1 on 5 matching bases. The ends were cut back, 6 bases at V and 4 bases at J, with 24 bases in the middle. There are 17 residues in the CDR3. Germline values: CDR1 MNHEY, CDR2 SMNVEV (reference sequence). The CDR3 reads CASSSYVGGDPLYGYTF. CDR3 nucleotide sequence: TGTGCCAGCAGCTCTTACGTGGGAGGGGATCCTCTCTATGGCTACACCTTC.

V and J are TRBV19 and TRBJ1-2; D not resolved. Trimming left V 5 bases short and J 8 bases short, with 15 bases between. Germline CDR1 LNHDA, CDR2 SQIVND (reference sequence). This CDR3 is built from 13 residues. CDR3 sequence: CASSPLTAVGYTF. The CDR3 DNA follows: TGTGCCAGTAGTCCCTTGACGGCCGTAGGCTACACCTTC.